This T cell receptor (beta chain) was retrieved from a study of cytomegalovirus exposure and HLA in healthy donors. In the PCR, 60 Vbeta and 13 Jbeta primers were used. In the authors' workflow: In a later analysis, the count reached 82 million or so unique TCR beta chains, with approximately 11 million shared. Measured with immunoSEQ multiplex PCR; TCRdb has only the in-frame clones, and not every one. The DNA was the basis for D and trimming; V, J and clone size are from that table. Recorded for this sample: approximately 190,000 clones. Comments on this clone: Its antigen is not known.

Study-wide results and caveats: Later work found most CMV-associated TCR beta chains apparently HLA-restricted. Clonal expansion was found to be greater in HLA-associated TCR beta chains than in equally common others in a later analysis.

V was pared by 6 bases and J by 2 bases, with 7 bases of the junction left unmatched. Germline CDR1 MNHEY, CDR2 SVGAGI. This CDR3 has 14 amino acids. The chain is built from TRBV6-5 and TRBJ2-7, with 7 positions matching TRBD2. Sequenced sample: PBMCs. The TCR was taken from a man aged 25-40 years in good health and CMV-seronegative. The CDR3: CASRPLAVTYEQYF. The CDR3 coding sequence is TGTGCCAGCAGGCCCCTAGCGGTTACCTACGAGCAGTACTTC.